Each of the 2 T cell receptor beta chains below was sequenced from the same sample in a study of blood T cell repertoires in COVID-19. Measured with immunoSEQ multiplex PCR; TCRdb has only the in-frame clones, and not every one. The sample has about 180,000 clones; roughly 86% are singletons. The sequenced material came from peripheral blood. These receptors were collected from a woman aged 45-65 years with acute or convalescent COVID-19.

This chain joins TRBV5-4 and TRBJ2-2; 7 nucleotides match TRBD1. The CDR3 spans 15 residues. V gave up 4 bases and J gave up 1 base; unmatched junction bases: 4. Germline CDR1 is SGHNT and CDR2 is YYREEE (reference sequence). The CDR3 here is CASSPGQLNTGELFF. In DNA form, the CDR3 reads TGTGCCAGCAGCCCGGGACAGCTGAACACCGGGGAGCTGTTTTTT.

This clone has a single count. The chain joins TRBV18 to TRBJ2-3, with TRBD1 matching over 7 bases. The CDR3 length is 15 residues. Germline V gene sequence: CDR1 KGHSH, CDR2 LQKENI. V shed 1 base, J shed 5 bases, and the junction held 6 bases outside the gene matches. CDR3 sequence: CASSPQGASGDTQYF. The CDR3 region has the DNA TGTGCCAGCTCACCACAGGGGGCCAGCGGAGATACGCAGTATTTT.